Described below is a single T cell receptor (beta chain) sequence and its context. No antigen is known for it. The sample originates from a study of beta chain features in type 1 diabetes. Study overall: Cell yields, age and gender were similar between patients and healthy donors.

Points from the study as a whole: All four CD4+ subsets from Type 1 diabetes patients carried moderately but significantly shorter TCRB CDR3s. Among patients, naive, central memory and Treg TCRB repertoires appeared more similar than among healthy donors. Sequencing the cDNA could make cells with high TCR expression show up more than they should.

Every donor provided one heparinised blood draw, which averaged roughly 120 mL. Germline CDR1 LGHNA, CDR2 YSLEER. The length of the CDR3 is 16 residues. V lost 3 bases, J lost 2 bases, and 14 bases lay in between. The entirety of the isolated RNA underwent reverse transcription, so expressed TCRB transcripts were sequenced. Some clones are missing from TCRdb's copy, which holds only in-frame ones; the method was immunoSEQ multiplex PCR. The data contain 95,000 to 150,000 clones, 16% of them singletons. The sequence was obtained from a man under 40 with type 1 diabetes. The sample taken for sequencing was central memory CD4+ T cells from blood. The rearrangement uses TRBV4-3 and TRBJ2-4, with D hard to call. The CDR3 region has the DNA TGCGCCAGCAGCCAGTCCTGGATTGGGTCCAAAAACATTCAGTACTTC. Residues: CASSQSWIGSKNIQYF.